This T cell receptor (beta chain) was recovered during a study of blood T cell repertoires in COVID-19. Whole-study context: T cells, B-cell-depleted T cells, or PBMCs supplied cDNA or gDNA.

The germline CDR1 and CDR2 sequences are SGHDN and FVKESK. Trimming removed 1 base at V and 5 bases at J, with 14 bases between. The CDR3 consists of 16 residues. Assignment of participants to cohorts was predicated upon participant-reported clinical history. The study recruited exposed participants who had met a COVID-19 case within 2 weeks before entry. Original processing methods: Using reference gene primer amplification, nucleated cell counts were estimated. Only in-frame clones appear in the TCRdb table, and some are missing; sequencing was by immunoSEQ multiplex PCR. V and J calls and clone size are those listed in that table; D and trimming were worked out from the DNA. The sample has a few hundred thousand clones, 88% seen once.

The origin of this receptor is a woman aged 25 to 39 who had been exposed to COVID-19. The sequenced sample consisted of PBMCs or T cells enriched from blood (not recorded which). The V gene is TRBV14, the J gene TRBJ2-2; TRBD1 might be the D (5 bases). The CDR3 region has the DNA TGTGCCAGCAGCCAAGTGTGGGGCCCGAGGACCGGGGAGCTGTTTTTT. It encodes CASSQVWGPRTGELFF.